Listed below are T cell receptor beta chains from one sample, sequenced in a study of Ad26.COV2.S vaccination and SARS-CoV-2 variants. Sequencing used immunoSEQ multiplex PCR; TCRdb keeps in-frame clones, though not all of them. The sample lists about 350,000 clones; approximately 90% were seen once. The starting material was peripheral blood, obtained in a trial of Ad26.COV2.S vaccine versus placebo. These TCRs come from a person between 18 and 60 years old who received the Ad26.COV2.S COVID-19 vaccine or a placebo. Both conserved end residues are part of each CDR3. D genes are given only for firm matches.

D gene: TRBD1
V gene: TRBV2
J gene: TRBJ2-7
CDR3 protein: CASSEGQGGLYEQYF

D gene: NA
V gene: TRBV4-3
J gene: TRBJ1-4
CDR3 protein: CASSQEIFGAGRNEKLFF

D gene: NA
V gene: TRBV6-6
J gene: TRBJ1-5
CDR3 protein: CASSYPGEGQPQHF

D gene: TRBD2
V gene: TRBV30
J gene: TRBJ2-1
CDR3 protein: CACRGPSGSFGQFF

D gene: NA
V gene: TRBV5-8
J gene: TRBJ2-5
CDR3 protein: CASSWTSFQETQYF

D gene: NA
V gene: TRBV13
J gene: TRBJ2-2
CDR3 protein: CASSLGRGAFAGELFF

D gene: NA
V gene: TRBV21-1
J gene: TRBJ2-7
CDR3 protein: CASREDQGDTLYEQYF

D gene: TRBD1
V gene: TRBV5-3
J gene: TRBJ1-1
CDR3 protein: CARRSRDRGGTEAFF

D gene: TRBD1
V gene: TRBV12-5
J gene: TRBJ1-1
CDR3 protein: CASGLVGGQGAKNTEAFF

D gene: TRBD2
V gene: TRBV18
J gene: TRBJ2-1
CDR3 protein: CASSSTSPPEQFF

D gene: TRBD2
V gene: TRBV28
J gene: TRBJ2-1
CDR3 protein: CASSLAGEQFF

D gene: NA
V gene: TRBV6-1
J gene: TRBJ2-6
CDR3 protein: CASAQGGANVLTF

D gene: NA
V gene: TRBV6-1
J gene: TRBJ2-2
CDR3 protein: CASSEFYNVGELFF

D gene: NA
V gene: TRBV6-2/TRBV6-3
J gene: TRBJ2-3
CDR3 protein: CASSRARRSLDTQYF

D gene: NA
V gene: TRBV6-5
J gene: TRBJ1-5
CDR3 protein: CASTLGPRQPQHF

D gene: TRBD2
V gene: TRBV29-1
J gene: TRBJ2-5
CDR3 protein: CSGLLAGVPETQYF

D gene: TRBD1
V gene: TRBV7-9
J gene: TRBJ2-7
CDR3 protein: CASSRSGQTYEQYF

D gene: TRBD1
V gene: TRBV7-8
J gene: TRBJ2-1
CDR3 protein: CASSPRQGGSYNEQFF

D gene: NA
V gene: TRBV30
J gene: TRBJ2-6
CDR3 protein: CAWSLGSGANVLTF

D gene: NA
V gene: TRBV29-1
J gene: TRBJ2-1
CDR3 protein: CSAVGGASNEQFF

D gene: TRBD1
V gene: TRBV19
J gene: TRBJ2-5
CDR3 protein: CASSTNRGRVETQYF

D gene: NA
V gene: TRBV15
J gene: TRBJ1-1
CDR3 protein: CATTLDSWGDNTEAFF

D gene: TRBD1
V gene: TRBV11-2
J gene: TRBJ1-6
CDR3 protein: CASSLRQGGNSPLHF

D gene: NA
V gene: TRBV12-3/TRBV12-4
J gene: TRBJ2-2
CDR3 protein: CASSLRIGELFF

D gene: NA
V gene: TRBV19
J gene: TRBJ1-5
CDR3 protein: CASSLRDNNQPQHF

D gene: NA
V gene: TRBV5-6
J gene: TRBJ1-1
CDR3 protein: CASSHSWMSTEAFF

D gene: NA
V gene: TRBV5-5
J gene: TRBJ2-1
CDR3 protein: CASSLDHGGWNEQFF

D gene: NA
V gene: TRBV18
J gene: TRBJ1-1
CDR3 protein: CASSPWPGRGDTEAFF

D gene: TRBD1
V gene: TRBV19
J gene: TRBJ2-2
CDR3 protein: CASSFRTGANTNTGELFF

D gene: NA
V gene: TRBV7-9
J gene: TRBJ2-1
CDR3 protein: CASSLAVRPYNEQFF

D gene: NA
V gene: TRBV7-2
J gene: TRBJ2-3
CDR3 protein: CASSLGLTDTQYF

D gene: NA
V gene: TRBV7-6
J gene: TRBJ2-3
CDR3 protein: CASSQGGAPTDTQYF

D gene: TRBD1
V gene: TRBV19
J gene: TRBJ2-7
CDR3 protein: CASSIADRGQDEQYF

D gene: NA
V gene: TRBV7-9
J gene: TRBJ1-3
CDR3 protein: CASSSTGVRNTIYF

D gene: TRBD2
V gene: TRBV24-1
J gene: TRBJ2-1
CDR3 protein: CATSDRLAGAGEQFF

D gene: NA
V gene: TRBV10-2
J gene: TRBJ2-7
CDR3 protein: CASSGRGLPTYEQYF